This T cell receptor (beta chain) appears in the sequencing data of a study of brain T cells in children with intractable seizures. Study outcomes and limitations: Pre- and post-surgery blood differed in depth, so pre-surgery absences may be undersampling. Viral specificity was inferred only from CDR3 similarity; HCMV serostatus was unknown.

Clones were sequenced by immunoSEQ multiplex PCR, and TCRdb holds only the in-frame ones, with some missing. Here the sample spans 50,000 to 80,000 clones, 90% to 97% being singletons. Germline values: CDR1 LNHNV, CDR2 YYDKDF (reference sequence). V was clipped by 0 bases and J by 0 bases, with 13 bases between them. The length of the CDR3 is 17 residues. A remark on this clone: Its target is unknown.

The chain employs TRBV15 and TRBJ2-3; D not resolved. Material: peripheral blood, obtained at surgery. The receptor comes from a boy under two years old with focal cortical dysplasia and intractable seizures. The CDR3 bases are TGTGCCACCAGCAGAGATCGGGTGGTATCAAGCACAGATACGCAGTATTTT. This gives the protein CATSRDRVVSSTDTQYF.